One and the same sample provided the 5 T cell receptor beta chains below, sequenced in a study of cytomegalovirus exposure and HLA in healthy donors. Both 60 Vbeta primers and 13 Jbeta primers went into the PCR. Generated by immunoSEQ multiplex PCR, the TCRdb table keeps only in-frame clones and is missing some. Of tens of thousands of clones in the sample, around 75% were seen once. Source material: PBMCs. The receptors were sampled from a man aged 50-60 years in good health and CMV-seropositive.

This clone was found once. The chain is built from TRBV5-1 and TRBJ2-1; the D gene is possibly TRBD2 (9 bases). The V gene lost 9 bases and the J gene lost 9 bases, with 25 bases spanning the gap. Germline V CDR1 and CDR2: SGHRS, YFSETQ. This CDR3 has 15 residues. CDR3 nucleotide sequence: TGCGCCATCACAGGGGGGCGGGGGGGCACGGTTGAGCAGTTCTTC. Amino acids: CAITGGRGGTVEQFF.

This chain connects TRBV28 to TRBJ2-7; a possible D gene is TRBD2 (5 bases). Germline V gene lookup returns CDR1 MDHEN and CDR2 SYDVKM. The V end was cut by 7 bases, the J end by 10 bases, with 20 bases between. The CDR3 spans 13 residues. Here the CDR3 reads CASIGRGKGEQYF. The CDR3 DNA reads TGTGCCAGCATAGGTAGAGGGAAAGGTGAACAGTACTTC.

Points on this clone: A read error is likely, as this CDR3 ends without the conserved phenylalanine or tryptophan. This chain connects TRBV30 to TRBJ1-1, with D possibly matching TRBD1 (5 bases). The CDR3 length is 12 residues. Germline-derived CDR1 and CDR2 are GTSNPN and SVGIG (reference sequence). The CDR3 protein is CAWQRGNAEAFL. Written as DNA, the CDR3 is TGTGCCTGGCAACGGGGGAACGCTGAAGCTTTCTTG.

The J gene is TRBJ2-1, the V gene TRBV6-1, with TRBD2 matching over 9 bases. Trimming took 7 bases from V and 2 from J; bases not matched to a gene: 3. This CDR3 is built from 14 residues. Germline lookup yields CDR1 MNHNS and CDR2 SASEGT. CDR3 region: CASNRLAAYNEQFF. The CDR3 coding sequence is TGTGCCAGCAACCGACTAGCGGCCTACAATGAGCAGTTCTTC.

This chain joins TRBV28 and TRBJ2-3; D might be TRBD2 (5 bases). The CDR3 has 14 residues. Trimming stripped 11 bases from V and 1 base from J, with 16 bases between. CDR1 and CDR2 (germline): MDHEN, SYDVKM. CDR3 protein: CASMAADGTDTQYF. The CDR3 nucleotides are TGTGCCTCCATGGCAGCGGATGGCACAGATACGCAGTATTTT.